The next 11 T cell receptor beta chains were all read from a single sample in a study of radiotherapy plus CTLA-4 blockade in lung cancer. The method was immunoSEQ multiplex PCR; TCRdb's version includes in-frame clones alone and lacks a portion of them. The data show roughly 32,000 clones, roughly three quarters seen once. This specimen was peripheral blood, taken from a patient treated with radiotherapy plus ipilimumab. Receptor source: a human donor with non-small cell lung cancer that progressed on radiotherapy plus ipilimumab.

J is TRBJ1-3 and V is TRBV21-1. TRBV21-1 corresponds to a pseudogene. The CDR3 covers 14 residues. As DNA, the CDR3 is TGTGCCAGCATCGGCCGGGCCCCTGGAAACACCATATATTTT. Amino acids: CASIGRAPGNTIYF.

This chain uses TRBV30 with TRBJ1-5, with a weak D call TRBD1 (6 bases). Looked up from germline, CDR1 is GTSNPN and CDR2 is SVGIG (reference sequence). The V gene lost 1 base and the J gene lost 2 bases, with 12 bases spanning the gap. The length of the CDR3 is 15 residues. The CDR3 coding sequence is TGTGCCTGGAGTGAGGGGGACGGCCGCAATCAGCCCCAGCATTTT. This translates into CAWSEGDGRNQPQHF.

This chain joins TRBV14 and TRBJ2-7; a possible D gene is TRBD1 (8 bases). From germline, CDR1 is SGHDN and CDR2 FVKESK. CDR3 length: 14 residues. The V gene lost 4 bases and the J gene lost 6 bases, with 16 bases spanning the gap. The CDR3 spells CASSLRQGRGEQYF. CDR3 DNA sequence: TGTGCCAGCAGCCTACGACAGGGGAGGGGCGAGCAGTACTTC.

The genes are TRBV19 and TRBJ2-1, with TRBD2 matching 13 bases. The CDR3 contains 14 residues. J lost 4 bases, V lost 10 bases, and 4 bases had no gene match. Germline-derived CDR1 and CDR2 are LNHDA and SQIVND (reference sequence). CDR3 amino acids: CATQTSGGYNEQFF. The CDR3 DNA is TGTGCCACCCAGACTAGCGGGGGGTACAATGAGCAGTTCTTC.

This chain joins TRBV5-1 and TRBJ1-2; perhaps TRBD1 as D (6 bases). This CDR3 comprises 15 residues. The V gene lost 0 bases and the J gene lost 6 bases, with 15 bases spanning the gap. CDR1 SGHRS and CDR2 YFSETQ come from the germline V gene. CDR3 DNA sequence: TGCGCCAGCAGCTTGGCCTTGGGGGGGCTCCATGGCTACACCTTC. Protein sequence: CASSLALGGLHGYTF. Full variable domain (remainder filled in from reference TRBV5-1 and TRBJ1-2): KAGVTQTPRYLIKTRGQQVTLSCSPISGHRSVSWYQQTPGQGLQFLFEYFSETQRNKGNFPGRFSGRQFSNSRSEMNVSTLELGDSALYLCASSLALGGLHGYTFGSGTRLTVV.

The chain has TRBV19 and TRBJ2-7; TRBD1 matches at 11 bases. This CDR3 region has 15 residues. V trimming: 6 bases; J trimming: 3 bases; junction bases outside the gene matches: 7. Germline V gene lookup returns CDR1 LNHDA and CDR2 SQIVND (reference sequence). The CDR3 bases are TGTGCCAGTAGGTCCGGGACAGGGGGACTCTACGAGCAGTACTTC. This translates into CASRSGTGGLYEQYF.

The count of this clone is one. This sequence joins TRBV6-6 and TRBJ2-7; D gene unclear. The length of the CDR3 is 12 residues. Per the germline V gene, CDR1 is MNHNY and CDR2 is SVGAGI (reference sequence). Trimming removed 7 bases at V and 3 bases at J, with 10 bases between. The CDR3 coding sequence is TGTGCCAGCACCAATGGATACTACGAGCAGTACTTC. The encoded protein is CASTNGYYEQYF.

This chain uses TRBV2 with TRBJ2-5; no firm D call. The CDR3 consists of 12 residues. In germline, CDR1 is SNHLY, CDR2 FYNNEI. The V end was cut by 4 bases, the J end by 5 bases, with 8 bases between. CDR3: CASSGQVETQYF. In DNA, the CDR3 is TGTGCCAGCAGTGGGCAGGTGGAGACCCAGTACTTC.

The gene calls are TRBV7-2 and TRBJ2-5; possibly TRBD1 for D (6 bases). The CDR3 consists of 17 residues. Germline V gene lookup returns CDR1 SGHTA and CDR2 FQGNSA. Trimming shortened V by 2 bases and J by 4 bases, and 20 bases separated the two germline ends. The CDR3 reads CASSLIFGQYRGETQYF. In DNA, the CDR3 is TGTGCCAGCAGCTTAATTTTTGGACAGTATCGGGGAGAGACCCAGTACTTC.

In regard to this clone: This sample includes further DNA sequences coding for the same CDR3. This rearrangement joins TRBV4-1 to TRBJ1-5; TRBD1 might be the D (5 bases). Germline V lookup: CDR1 MGHRA, CDR2 YSYEKL. Between the trimmed V and J ends, which lost 0 bases and 1 base, there was a span of 7 bases. The CDR3 covers 15 residues. The CDR3 DNA follows: TGCGCCAGCAGCCAAGATTGGGACAGCAATCAGCCCCAGCATTTT. It codes for CASSQDWDSNQPQHF.

The V and J genes are TRBV9 and TRBJ1-3; D perhaps matches TRBD1 (6 bases). Trimming stripped 4 bases from V and 0 bases from J, with 11 bases between. Germline-derived CDR1 and CDR2 are SGDLS and YYNGEE. The CDR3 has 15 residues. DNA for the CDR3: TGTGCCAGCAGCCCCACGGGGGCCTCTGGAAACACCATATATTTT. Amino acid sequence: CASSPTGASGNTIYF.